Each of the 22 T cell receptor beta chains below was sequenced from the same sample in a study of blood T cell repertoires in COVID-19 (dated by TCRdb to the early 2020s). Libraries were made using the immunoSEQ multiplex PCR assay. The source is immuneACCESS, and TCRdb retained only in-frame sequences with V and J called. Part of the clones is not carried over; for the studies checked, unresolved V genes explain less than half of this, and the remainder is unexplained. The sample contains 300,000 or so clones, more than 80% of them found a single time. The top ten clones comprise roughly 3.9% of the sample. Input material: peripheral blood. The receptors come from a middle-aged woman with acute or convalescent COVID-19.

This sequence joins TRBV28 and TRBJ2-1; 11 bases are shared with TRBD1. CDR1 is MDHEN and CDR2 is SYDVKM in the germline V gene. This CDR3 spans 16 amino acids. J was trimmed by 4 bases and V by 5 bases; bases with no gene match: 7. Here the CDR3 DNA reads TGTGCCAGCAGTCCCCTAGGACAGGGGGCGTACAATGAGCAGTTCTTC. Translated, it gives CASSPLGQGAYNEQFF.

The chain employs TRBV9 and TRBJ2-5; no firm D call. Per the germline V gene, CDR1 is SGDLS and CDR2 is YYNGEE. The ends were cut back, 0 bases at V and 2 bases at J, with 5 bases in the middle. This CDR3 comprises 13 residues. This CDR3 reads CASSVAPQETQYF. DNA of the CDR3: TGTGCCAGCAGCGTAGCCCCGCAAGAGACCCAGTACTTC.

The rearrangement links TRBV6-5 to TRBJ2-7; maybe TRBD1 (6 bases). Trimming left V 6 bases short and J 2 bases short, with 14 bases between. There are 14 residues in the CDR3. CDR1 MNHEY and CDR2 SVGAGI come from the germline V gene. The DNA for the CDR3 is TGTGCCAGCAGCCTGACAGGAATAACCTACGAGCAGTACGTC. Translated: CASSLTGITYEQYV.

This clone was observed once. The chain employs TRBV5-1 and TRBJ1-1; D may be TRBD1 (6 bases). The V end lost 0 bases, the J end lost 5 bases, and 14 bases lay between the germline ends. CDR3 size: 15 residues. CDR1 SGHRS and CDR2 YFSETQ come from the germline V gene. In DNA form, the CDR3 reads TGCGCCAGCAGCTTGGCCGTCACAGGGTGGACTGAAGCTTTCTTT. This translates into CASSLAVTGWTEAFF. The full variable domain, completed using reference TRBV5-1 and TRBJ1-1, is KAGVTQTPRYLIKTRGQQVTLSCSPISGHRSVSWYQQTPGQGLQFLFEYFSETQRNKGNFPGRFSGRQFSNSRSEMNVSTLELGDSALYLCASSLAVTGWTEAFFGQGTRLTVV.

This clone was seen a few times. The CDR3 here is CASSYEAYNEQFF. The CDR3 region has the DNA TGTGCCAGCAGTTATGAGGCCTACAATGAGCAGTTCTTC. The rearrangement joins TRBV6-5 to TRBJ2-1; D is undetermined. Germline assignment: CDR1 MNHEY and CDR2 SVGAGI. Trimming cost V 3 bases and J 2 bases, with 5 bases left between them. The length of the CDR3 is 13 residues.

V and J are TRBV6-5 and TRBJ2-3; 8 positions agree with TRBD1. V dropped 4 bases and J dropped 2; count of bases not matched to a gene: 8. Germline V lookup: CDR1 MNHEY, CDR2 SVGAGI. The CDR3 totals 16 residues. CDR3 region: CASSSWTGINTDTQYF. CDR3 nucleotide sequence: TGTGCCAGCAGTTCTTGGACAGGGATAAACACAGATACGCAGTATTTT.

This clone was seen once. This chain uses TRBV12-5 with TRBJ1-1; the D is unclear. With 0 bases removed from V and 0 bases from J, the gap between germline ends came to 11 bases. Germline CDR1 and CDR2: LGHNT and FRNRAP. The CDR3 sequence is 16 residues long. The CDR3 DNA sequence: TGTGCTAGTGGTTTGGTATCCGCGATGTTGAACACTGAAGCTTTCTTT. It translates to CASGLVSAMLNTEAFF.

There are a few counts of this clone. This sequence joins TRBV6-6 and TRBJ1-5, with a possible D match to TRBD1 (6 bases). V was shortened by 6 bases and J by 2 bases, with 14 bases between the two germline ends. There are 15 residues in the CDR3. From germline, CDR1 is MNHNY and CDR2 SVGAGI (reference sequence). CDR3 DNA sequence: TGTGCCAGCAGGCCGGGGGGGGCCGGCAATCAGCCCCAGCATTTT. Protein sequence: CASRPGGAGNQPQHF.

The chain links TRBV4-2 to TRBJ1-4; possible D gene TRBD1, 5 bases. V lost 0 bases, J lost 10 bases, and 18 bases lay in between. This CDR3 is 16 amino acids long. The germline gives CDR1 LGHNA, CDR2 YNFKEQ. CDR3 amino acids: CASSQDRGTPRVKLFF. The CDR3 DNA reads as TGTGCCAGCAGCCAAGACCGCGGGACTCCTCGCGTAAAACTGTTTTTT.

The rearrangement joins TRBV12-5 to TRBJ1-2; tentative D call: TRBD1 (6 bases). CDR3 size: 17 residues. Germline V gives CDR1 LGHNT, CDR2 FRNRAP. The germline V and J ends were trimmed by 2 bases and 6 bases, with 22 bases remaining between them. DNA of the CDR3: TGTGCTAGTGGTTTGTACGTGCCAGGGGCTATTTTGGATGGCTACACCTTC. It encodes CASGLYVPGAILDGYTF.

V gene TRBV30 combines with J gene TRBJ1-4; no definite D call. V was clipped by 2 bases and J by 6 bases, with 10 bases between them. The germline V gene has CDR1 GTSNPN and CDR2 SVGIG (reference sequence). The CDR3 is 13 amino acids. DNA of the CDR3: TGTGCCTGGAGTAAGGCGGAAGATGAAAAACTGTTTTTT. Translated, it gives CAWSKAEDEKLFF.

This chain links TRBV28 with TRBJ1-1; D call uncertain. CDR3 length: 14 residues. Germline CDR1 is MDHEN and CDR2 is SYDVKM. Trimming stripped 11 bases from V and 2 bases from J, with 18 bases between. CDR3 DNA sequence: TGTGCCTCCGAGGGTGGGCATTCTAACACTGAAGCTTTCTTT. Amino acids: CASEGGHSNTEAFF. The whole variable domain, filled in from reference TRBV28 and TRBJ1-1, reads DVKVTQSSRYLVKRTGEKVFLECVQDMDHENMFWYRQDPGLGLRLIYFSYDVKMKEKGDIPEGYSVSREKKERFSLILESASTNQTSMYLCASEGGHSNTEAFFGQGTRLTVV.

Only a few counts were recorded for this clone. This chain uses TRBV5-6 with TRBJ1-3; D remains ambiguous. The CDR3 has 15 residues. CDR1 and CDR2 (germline): SGHDT, YYEEEE. Between the trimmed V and J ends, which lost 0 bases and 3 bases, there was a span of 10 bases. This CDR3 reads CASSLGAGGGNTIYF. DNA of the CDR3: TGTGCCAGCAGCTTGGGGGCTGGAGGTGGAAACACCATATATTTT.

The V call is TRBV19, the J call TRBJ1-1, with TRBD1 as a possible D gene (6 bases). There are 16 residues in the CDR3. Germline-derived CDR1 and CDR2 are LNHDA and SQIVND (reference sequence). Trimming stripped 0 bases from V and 0 bases from J, with 11 bases between. CDR3 sequence (DNA): TGTGCCAGTAGTATAGATCCCAGGACAGTGAACACTGAAGCTTTCTTT. It translates to CASSIDPRTVNTEAFF.

This clone was seen just once. The chain recombines TRBV9 with TRBJ2-3; 12 bases match TRBD2. V dropped 0 bases and J dropped 8; count of bases not matched to a gene: 7. The CDR3 totals 16 residues. Germline V CDR1 and CDR2: SGDLS, YYNGEE. The CDR3 DNA sequence: TGTGCCAGCAGCGTAGAGTCTAGCGGGGGGGCCGGTACGCAGTATTTT. Protein product: CASSVESSGGAGTQYF.

The sample holds one count of this clone. V usage is TRBV11-3 and J usage is TRBJ2-5; D may be TRBD2 (5 bases). V was clipped by 2 bases and J by 5 bases, with 12 bases between them. Germline CDR1 SGHNT, CDR2 YENEEA. There are 14 residues in the CDR3. The CDR3 loop is CASSLRSRGETQYF. For the CDR3, the DNA is TGTGCCAGCAGCTTAAGGTCCAGAGGGGAGACCCAGTACTTC.

The V gene is TRBV5-8, the J gene TRBJ1-4, with D perhaps TRBD1 (5 bases). In germline, CDR1 is SGHTS, CDR2 YDEGEE. V lost 1 base, J lost 10 bases, and 14 bases lay in between. The CDR3 covers 14 residues. The CDR3 loop reads CASSLTTQGVKLFF. DNA for the CDR3: TGTGCCAGCAGCTTGACAACCCAAGGGGTAAAACTGTTTTTT.

The V gene is TRBV6-5, the J gene TRBJ2-5; 10 bases fit TRBD2. CDR3 length equals 16 residues. V was clipped by 2 bases and J by 5 bases; unmatched bases: 8. Looked up from germline, CDR1 is MNHEY and CDR2 is SVGAGI. The CDR3 reads CASSYLLAGARETQYF. The CDR3 DNA reads TGTGCCAGCAGTTACCTCCTAGCGGGGGCCCGGGAGACCCAGTACTTC.

This chain connects TRBV11-2 to TRBJ2-5; D may be TRBD1 (5 bases). There are 14 residues in the CDR3. The germline V gene encodes CDR1 SGHAT and CDR2 FQNNGV. Trimming removed 5 bases from V and 1 base from J, with 11 bases in between. The CDR3 region is CASSRTHFQETQYF. The CDR3 DNA reads TGTGCCAGCAGCCGGACACATTTCCAAGAGACCCAGTACTTC.

The gene calls are TRBV27 and TRBJ1-1; possibly TRBD1 for D (5 bases). This CDR3 region has 16 residues. Germline V gene sequence: CDR1 MNHEY, CDR2 SMNVEV (reference sequence). V dropped 1 base and J dropped 6 bases, with 18 bases sitting between them. Here the CDR3 DNA reads TGTGCCAGCAGTTTATTAGGAATGGAGGGGCCCCCTGAAGCTTTCTTT. It translates to CASSLLGMEGPPEAFF.

The V and J genes are TRBV18 and TRBJ1-6; D ambiguous. The CDR3 is 16 amino acids. The germline V gene has CDR1 KGHSH and CDR2 LQKENI. Trimming stripped 4 bases from V and 7 bases from J, with 17 bases between. CDR3: CASSLQRQNRNSPLHF. The CDR3, as DNA: TGTGCCAGCTCACTCCAGAGGCAGAATAGGAATTCACCCCTCCACTTT.

The chain links TRBV5-5 to TRBJ1-6; tentatively, D is TRBD1 (5 bases). The V end lost 0 bases, the J end lost 7 bases, and 11 bases lay between the germline ends. CDR1 and CDR2 from the germline V gene are SGHKS and YYEKEE (reference sequence). The CDR3 runs 15 residues. CDR3 amino acids: CASSLARGMNSPLHF. The CDR3 DNA is TGTGCCAGCAGCTTGGCCCGGGGGATGAATTCACCCCTCCACTTT.